The sample holds a few counts of the clone carrying this T cell receptor (beta chain). The record originates from a study of shared clonotypes between healthy human individuals. Only in-frame clones appear in the TCRdb table, and some are missing; sequencing was by immunoSEQ multiplex PCR. Counted here are under 1,100,000 clones, approximately 78% occurring once; the ten biggest clones make up 0.55% to 0.7%. V was pared by 4 bases and J by 6 bases, with 18 bases between. CDR3 length: 15 residues. Germline assignment: CDR1 SGHRS and CDR2 YFSETQ. The source material was memory CD4+ T cells from PBMCs. As to subset: CD45RA-negative fraction. This sequence joins TRBV5-1 and TRBJ2-3; possibly TRBD2 for D (7 bases). The sequence was obtained from a man aged 18 to 29 in good health. Some clones in this sample may be carry-over from other donors' samples. The CDR3 sequence is CASSKGLSGGDTQYF. In DNA, the CDR3 is TGCGCCAGCAGCAAGGGACTGTCGGGGGGCGATACGCAGTATTTT.